This entry lists 31 T cell receptor beta chains sequenced from one sample in a study of T cells after yellow fever vaccination. TCRdb re-called the 5' RACE reads through MiXCR, storing one row per CDR3 protein. The data hold 100,000 to 150,000 distinct CDR3 sequences, with about 15% observed a single time. The source material was CD8+ T cells sorted from PBMCs, sampled 5 days after the yellow fever booster vaccination. These receptors were taken from a young man who received the YFV17D yellow fever vaccine.

This clonotype has more than one count but fewer than ten. The chain employs TRBV5-4 and TRBJ2-4, with D unresolved. This CDR3 has 14 residues. V was shortened by 4 bases and J by 8 bases, with 16 bases between the two germline ends. From germline, CDR1 is SGHNT and CDR2 YYREEE (reference sequence). The CDR3 bases are TGTGCCAGCAGCATGGGTCCCCTTGGGCACATTCAGTACTTC. Amino acid sequence: CASSMGPLGHIQYF.

This clonotype was seen only a few times. The chain joins TRBV5-6 to TRBJ1-4; 7 positions agree with TRBD1. The V gene end was trimmed by 3 bases and the J gene end by 3 bases; junction bases not matched to a gene: 5. CDR1 is SGHDT and CDR2 is YYEEEE in the germline V gene. The length of the CDR3 is 15 residues. This CDR3 is CASSSRGQPNEKLFF. Written as DNA, the CDR3 is TGTGCCAGCAGCTCCAGGGGACAGCCTAATGAAAAACTGTTTTTT.

This clonotype was counted only a few times. This chain uses TRBV11-2 with TRBJ2-1, with D maybe TRBD2 (6 bases). V dropped 3 bases and J dropped 0 bases, with 9 bases sitting between them. This CDR3 is built from 15 residues. The germline CDR1 and CDR2 sequences are SGHAT and FQNNGV. In DNA, the CDR3 is TGTGCCAGCAGCTTTACTAGCCACTCCTACAATGAGCAGTTCTTC. Its protein product is CASSFTSHSYNEQFF.

This clonotype was detected a few times. The J gene is TRBJ1-2, the V gene TRBV14, with D hard to call. The V gene lost 6 bases and the J gene lost 4 bases, with 15 bases spanning the gap. The CDR3 sequence is 14 residues long. The germline CDR1 and CDR2 sequences are SGHDN and FVKESK. CDR3 loop: CASRPRTGLYGYTF. CDR3 bases: TGTGCCAGCAGACCCCGGACGGGCCTCTATGGCTACACCTTC.

The chain uses TRBV11-2 and TRBJ2-1; D not resolved. The V end was cut by 5 bases, the J end by 6 bases, with 20 bases between. Germline CDR1 is SGHAT and CDR2 is FQNNGV. The CDR3 length is 16 residues. In nucleotides, the CDR3 is TGTGCCAGCAGCCCTCCGGGCCTTCCAGAGGTCAATGAGCAGTTCTTC. Encoded protein: CASSPPGLPEVNEQFF.

The chain links TRBV9 to TRBJ2-3, with 7 bases lining up with TRBD2. Trimming took 7 bases from V and 4 from J; bases not matched to a gene: 15. The CDR3 contains 16 residues. Germline CDR1 reads SGDLS; CDR2 reads YYNGEE. The CDR3 sequence: CASGGGPPVGPDTQYF. The DNA for the CDR3 is TGTGCCAGCGGGGGGGGACCCCCCGTAGGTCCAGATACGCAGTATTTT.

This clonotype was detected a few times. This chain uses TRBV4-3 with TRBJ2-7, with TRBD1 matching 7 bases. Trimming cost V 4 bases and J 0 bases; bases outside gene matches: 15. CDR1 LGHNA and CDR2 YSLEER come from the germline V gene. CDR3 length equals 18 residues. CDR3 coding DNA: TGCGCCAGCAGCCCCACCTGGTCGAGACAGGGCTCCTCCTACGAGCAGTACTTC. This translates into CASSPTWSRQGSSYEQYF.

This clonotype was seen a handful of times. The chain carries TRBV7-9 and TRBJ2-1, with D perhaps TRBD2 (5 bases). The V gene's germline CDR1 is SEHNR and CDR2 FQNEAQ (reference sequence). This CDR3 is 16 amino acids long. V was clipped by 1 base and J by 5 bases, with 15 bases between them. Here the CDR3 reads CASSLVVRVWNNEQFF. The DNA of the CDR3 is TGTGCCAGCAGCTTAGTAGTGAGGGTCTGGAACAATGAGCAGTTCTTC.

This clonotype was recorded at least ten times. The J gene is TRBJ1-1, the V gene TRBV5-6, with D possibly matching TRBD1 (6 bases). Trimming left V 2 bases short and J 1 base short, with 15 bases between. The CDR3 is made up of 16 amino acids. Per germline, CDR1 SGHDT and CDR2 YYEEEE. The CDR3 sequence is CASSFSWRGKNTEAFF. The CDR3 DNA follows: TGTGCCAGCAGCTTTTCCTGGAGGGGGAAGAACACTGAAGCTTTCTTT.

The chain uses TRBV10-3 and TRBJ2-7; possible D gene TRBD1, 6 bases. This CDR3 region has 13 residues. Germline CDR1 is ENHRY and CDR2 is SYGVKD. V gave up 8 bases and J gave up 4 bases, with 15 bases separating them. This CDR3 reads CAILDSGRYEQYF. CDR3 DNA sequence: TGTGCCATCTTGGACAGCGGCCGATACGAGCAGTACTTC.

Ten or more counts support this clonotype. The J gene is TRBJ2-2, the V gene TRBV7-2, with D possibly TRBD1 on 5 matching bases. The germline CDR1 and CDR2 sequences are SGHTA and FQGNSA. The V gene lost 4 bases and the J gene lost 5 bases, with 17 bases spanning the gap. The CDR3 contains 16 residues. The CDR3 protein is CASSWGKALLTGELFF. The CDR3 DNA reads TGTGCCAGCAGCTGGGGCAAAGCCCTATTGACCGGGGAGCTGTTTTTT.

V gene TRBV3-1 combines with J gene TRBJ2-3; D might be TRBD1 (6 bases). V was cut by 1 base and J by 2 bases, with 13 bases left in between. CDR1 LGHDT and CDR2 YNNKEL come from the germline V gene (reference sequence). CDR3 length: 16 residues. The CDR3 reads CASSQGQARFTDTQYF. CDR3 in DNA: TGTGCCAGCAGCCAAGGACAGGCCCGGTTCACAGATACGCAGTATTTT.

This clonotype has just a few counts. This chain connects TRBV20-1 to TRBJ1-6; D gene unclear. The V and J ends lost 0 bases and 8 bases respectively, with 17 bases between them. The length of the CDR3 is 16 residues. Germline lookup yields CDR1 DFQATT and CDR2 SNEGSKA (reference sequence). The DNA of the CDR3 is TGCAGTGCTAGAGATCTTGGGATGGGGTCGGATTCACCCCTCCACTTT. Amino acids: CSARDLGMGSDSPLHF.

A few counts support this clonotype. J is TRBJ2-1 and V is TRBV6-2 or TRBV6-3; D not certain. Trimming took off 7 bases at V and 2 bases at J, with 9 bases between the two ends. The CDR3 is 13 residues long. Per the germline V gene, CDR1 is MNHEY and CDR2 is SVGEGT. CDR3 loop: CASNDSPYNEQFF. The CDR3 DNA follows: TGTGCCAGCAATGACTCCCCCTACAATGAGCAGTTCTTC.

This clonotype was recorded a few times. This sequence joins TRBV12-3 or TRBV12-4 and TRBJ2-7; D is perhaps TRBD1 or TRBD2 (5 bases each). The CDR3 is 14 amino acids. V was pared by 3 bases and J by 2 bases, with 11 bases between. The CDR3 nucleotides read TGTGCCAGCAGTTTCGGGGCAGGGACCTACGAGCAGTACTTC. Encoded protein: CASSFGAGTYEQYF.

The chain joins TRBV6-6 to TRBJ1-1; 9 nucleotides line up with TRBD1. The CDR3 has 15 amino acids. J gave up 7 bases and V 7 bases, and 13 bases lay outside the gene matches. Per germline, CDR1 MNHNY and CDR2 SVGAGI (reference sequence). CDR3 DNA sequence: TGTGCCAGCAACCGGGACAGGGTTGATCATGTTGAAGCTTTCTTT. This gives the protein CASNRDRVDHVEAFF.

This clonotype was observed a handful of times. V is TRBV9 and J is TRBJ2-2; 9 bases line up with TRBD1. This CDR3 contains 15 residues. The ends lost 3 bases at V and 7 bases at J; junction bases unmatched: 7. Germline values: CDR1 SGDLS, CDR2 YYNGEE. The CDR3 is CASSGRDRAFGELFF. The CDR3 region has the DNA TGTGCCAGCAGCGGCCGGGACAGGGCGTTCGGGGAGCTGTTTTTT.

This clonotype is categorized as large (0.1 to 1%). This chain uses TRBV5-6 with TRBJ2-5; 7 bases are shared with TRBD1. CDR3 length: 14 residues. Trimming cost V 0 bases and J 5 bases; bases outside gene matches: 4. From germline, CDR1 is SGHDT and CDR2 YYEEEE. In DNA, the CDR3 is TGTGCCAGCAGCTTGGGCAGGGGGTATGAGACCCAGTACTTC. Its protein product is CASSLGRGYETQYF.

The chain is built from TRBV9 and TRBJ1-1; D gene uncertain. The CDR3 length is 14 residues. Germline assignment: CDR1 SGDLS and CDR2 YYNGEE. Trimming took 4 bases from V and 7 from J, leaving 17 bases between them. This CDR3 is CASSPLQSGLEAFF. The CDR3 DNA sequence: TGTGCCAGCAGCCCCCTACAGTCGGGCCTTGAAGCTTTCTTT.

In this sample, this clonotype turned up a few times. The chain couples TRBV4-3 to TRBJ2-3, with TRBD1 matching 9 bases. The CDR3 spans 16 residues. The germline V gene has CDR1 LGHNA and CDR2 YSLEER. The J segment lost 3 bases and the V segment lost 4 bases, leaving 8 bases of the junction unmatched. As DNA, the CDR3 is TGCGCCAGCAGCCGCGACAGGGGGATGGGTACAGATACGCAGTATTTT. Its translation is CASSRDRGMGTDTQYF.

The chain carries TRBV24-1 and TRBJ2-1; 10 bases align to TRBD1. Germline values: CDR1 KGHDR, CDR2 SFDVKD. The CDR3 is 16 amino acids. V lost 3 bases to trimming and J lost 4 bases; unmatched junction nucleotides: 5. The CDR3 spells CATSDVGTGAYNEQFF. The CDR3 DNA follows: TGTGCCACCAGTGATGTCGGGACAGGGGCGTACAATGAGCAGTTCTTC.

This clonotype was picked up a small number of times. V and J are TRBV12-3 or TRBV12-4 and TRBJ2-2; no reliable D call. The CDR3 is 15 amino acids. With 1 base removed from V and 2 bases from J, the gap between germline ends came to 8 bases. In DNA, the CDR3 is TGTGCCAGCAGTTTAGTAGATGTAAACACCGGGGAGCTGTTTTTT. This gives the protein CASSLVDVNTGELFF.

This chain uses TRBV7-9 with TRBJ2-1; 7 bases line up with TRBD1. CDR1 SEHNR and CDR2 FQNEAQ come from the germline V gene (reference sequence). The ends lost 1 base at V and 7 bases at J; junction bases unmatched: 10. There are 16 residues in the CDR3. In nucleotides, the CDR3 is TGTGCCAGCAGCTTAGTCCATAGGGGGCTCGGTAATGAGCAGTTCTTC. This gives the protein CASSLVHRGLGNEQFF.

The V and J genes are TRBV4-1 and TRBJ1-2, with D possibly TRBD1 on 6 matching bases. Germline V CDR1 and CDR2: MGHRA, YSYEKL. V lost 1 base and J 4 bases, leaving 16 bases between the germline ends. There are 16 residues in the CDR3. The CDR3 coding sequence is TGCGCCAGCAGCCAAGGGCCAGGGGTAACGGCCTATGGCTACACCTTC. Its translation is CASSQGPGVTAYGYTF.

The chain links TRBV4-1 to TRBJ2-3; D unresolved. The ends were cut back, 0 bases at V and 11 bases at J, with 15 bases in the middle. This CDR3 has 14 residues. Per the germline V gene, CDR1 is MGHRA and CDR2 is YSYEKL. The CDR3 spells CASSQEGSRGGQYF. The CDR3 DNA sequence: TGCGCCAGCAGCCAAGAAGGCTCCCGCGGTGGGCAGTATTTT.

This clonotype was detected a few times. The chain links TRBV4-2 to TRBJ2-1; the D gene is possibly TRBD1 (6 bases). This CDR3 has 15 amino acids. The ends were cut back, 2 bases at V and 10 bases at J, with 18 bases in the middle. CDR1 LGHNA and CDR2 YNFKEQ come from the germline V gene. In DNA, the CDR3 is TGTGCCAGCAGCCAATTGGGACAAGGTATTAGCGAGCAGTTCTTC. Amino acid sequence: CASSQLGQGISEQFF.

This clonotype was counted between two and nine times. The chain recombines TRBV10-2 with TRBJ2-7; D possibly corresponds to TRBD1 (6 bases). Trimming took off 7 bases at V and 3 bases at J, with 19 bases between the two ends. The CDR3 has 15 amino acids. CDR1 WSHSY and CDR2 SAAADI come from the germline V gene. Here the CDR3 reads CASTPRGSLIYEQYF. In DNA form, the CDR3 reads TGCGCCAGCACCCCCAGGGGCTCTCTTATCTACGAGCAGTACTTC.

This chain links TRBV4-3 with TRBJ1-1; 9 positions agree with TRBD1. The CDR3 spans 17 residues. V shed 0 bases and J 5 bases; nucleotides not matched to a gene: 10. Germline loops: CDR1 LGHNA, CDR2 YSLEER. The CDR3 DNA reads TGCGCCAGCAGCCAAGAATGGGACAGGGCGGTTGGAACTGAAGCTTTCTTT. This gives the protein CASSQEWDRAVGTEAFF.

In this sample, this clonotype turned up a few times. The chain employs TRBV29-1 and TRBJ1-1; TRBD1 aligns across 8 bases. With 7 bases clipped from V and 5 bases from J, the junction kept 12 bases outside the gene matches. CDR1 SQVTM and CDR2 ANQGSEA come from the germline V gene. This CDR3 region has 14 residues. CDR3 DNA sequence: TGCAGCGCCCAACAGGGGGGTATGGGTACTGAAGCTTTCTTT. Its translation: CSAQQGGMGTEAFF.

This clonotype was observed a handful of times. The CDR3 loop is CASSPGTGANVLTF. In DNA form, the CDR3 reads TGTGCCAGCAGCCCTGGCACTGGGGCCAACGTCCTGACTTTC. The chain links TRBV7-7 to TRBJ2-6, with D uncertain. The CDR3 consists of 14 residues. Trimming stripped 5 bases from V and 2 bases from J, with 7 bases between. Germline V gene lookup returns CDR1 SSHAT and CDR2 FNYEAQ (reference sequence).

This clonotype has more than one count but fewer than ten. This chain uses TRBV29-1 with TRBJ2-3; D possibly corresponds to TRBD2 (5 bases). There are 15 residues in the CDR3. The germline V and J ends were trimmed by 6 bases and 0 bases, with 16 bases remaining between them. CDR1 is SQVTM, CDR2 ANQGSEA, per germline. CDR3 sequence: CSVDGGHTSTDTQYF. Here the CDR3 DNA reads TGCAGCGTCGACGGAGGCCATACTAGCACAGATACGCAGTATTTT.